These 5 T cell receptor beta chains were all obtained from the same sample, sequenced in a study of blood T cell repertoires in COVID-19. Assay used: immunoSEQ multiplex PCR; TCRdb lists only in-frame clones, some missing. The sample has approximately 180,000 clones; more than 85% are singletons. What was sequenced was PBMCs or T cells enriched from blood (not recorded which). These receptor sequences come from a human donor with acute COVID-19. The donor label of this sample is uncertain.

The gene calls are TRBV27 and TRBJ1-6; TRBD1 might be the D (5 bases). This CDR3 is 15 amino acids long. V was pared by 4 bases and J by 7 bases, with 14 bases between. CDR1 and CDR2 (germline): MNHEY, SMNVEV (reference sequence). CDR3 sequence (DNA): TGTGCCAGCAGTTATTACCAAGGGGCCAATTCACCCCTCCACTTT. Its protein is CASSYYQGANSPLHF.

The table lists this clone with a count of one. V is TRBV4-2 and J is TRBJ2-1; 12 bases are shared with TRBD2. The ends lost 0 bases at V and 10 bases at J; junction bases unmatched: 4. The germline V gene has CDR1 LGHNA and CDR2 YNFKEQ. The CDR3 sequence is 15 residues long. The CDR3 protein is CASSQDRLAGAEQFF. CDR3 nucleotide sequence: TGTGCCAGCAGCCAAGATCGACTAGCGGGGGCCGAGCAGTTCTTC.

V usage is TRBV3-1 (or the pseudogene TRBV3-2) and J usage is TRBJ1-3; perhaps TRBD1 as D (5 bases). V was pared by 4 bases and J by 2 bases, with 9 bases between. CDR1 LGHDT and CDR2 YNNKEL come from the germline V gene (reference sequence). The CDR3 spans 14 residues. CDR3 residues: CASSRGGTGNTIYF. CDR3 in DNA: TGTGCCAGCAGCCGGGGGGGAACTGGAAACACCATATATTTT.

J is TRBJ1-2 and V is TRBV6-2 or TRBV6-3, with 11 bases fitting TRBD1. Germline CDR1 MNHEY, CDR2 SVGEGT. The CDR3 loop spans 16 amino acids. Trimming at V came to 6 bases and at J to 3 bases, leaving 9 bases not matched to a gene. CDR3: CASSPSRDRGDYGYTF. The CDR3 DNA follows: TGTGCCAGCAGCCCTTCCCGGGACAGGGGGGACTATGGCTACACCTTC.

This chain joins TRBV7-2 and TRBJ1-6, with D perhaps matching TRBD1 (6 bases). Trimming left V 5 bases short and J 7 bases short, with 15 bases between. The CDR3 runs to 15 residues. Germline V gene lookup returns CDR1 SGHTA and CDR2 FQGNSA. This CDR3 reads CASSPQGKGNSPLHF. The CDR3 coding sequence is TGTGCCAGCAGCCCACAGGGTAAAGGAAATTCACCCCTCCACTTT.